This T cell receptor beta chain was sequenced for a study of T cell repertoires in cytomegalovirus infection. Whole-study context: CMV infection plus the matching HLA type was flagged by public TCR beta signatures.

This clonotype was counted ten times or more. Its antigen is not identified. TCRdb reanalysed the reads using MiXCR and keeps one entry per CDR3 protein. The table has hundreds of thousands of distinct CDR3 sequences, about 33% seen once. Study results and caveats: HLA-C-restricted CMV clonotypes gave the most frequent clonotype in two of eight donors.

Germline V gives CDR1 MDHEN, CDR2 SYDVKM. Trimming stripped 6 bases from V and 10 bases from J, with 13 bases between. The CDR3 covers 13 residues. This receptor was identified in a human donor in good health (CMV status not recorded). Some clones in this sample may be carry-over from other donors' samples. This specimen consisted of cultured PBMCs, obtained from culture after CMV antigen stimulation. This sequence joins TRBV28 and TRBJ1-6; weak D call: TRBD1 (5 bases). The CDR3 coding sequence is TGTGCCAGCAGCTTCTCAAGGGACTCACCCCTCCACTTT. Amino acids: CASSFSRDSPLHF.